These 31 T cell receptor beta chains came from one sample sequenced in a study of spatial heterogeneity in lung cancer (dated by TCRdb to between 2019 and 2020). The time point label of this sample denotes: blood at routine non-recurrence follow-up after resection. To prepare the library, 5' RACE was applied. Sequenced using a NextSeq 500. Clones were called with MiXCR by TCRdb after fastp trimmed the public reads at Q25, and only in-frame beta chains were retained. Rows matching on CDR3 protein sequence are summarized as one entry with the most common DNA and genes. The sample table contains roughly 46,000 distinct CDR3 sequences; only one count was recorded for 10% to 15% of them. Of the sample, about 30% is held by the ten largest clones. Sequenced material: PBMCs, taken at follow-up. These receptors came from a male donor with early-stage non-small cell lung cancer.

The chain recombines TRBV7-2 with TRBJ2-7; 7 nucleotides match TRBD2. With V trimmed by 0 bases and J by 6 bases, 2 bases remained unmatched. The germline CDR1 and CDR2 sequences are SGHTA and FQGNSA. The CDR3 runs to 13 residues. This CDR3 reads CASSLAREGEQYF. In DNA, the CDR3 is TGTGCCAGCAGCTTAGCCAGGGAGGGCGAGCAGTACTTC.

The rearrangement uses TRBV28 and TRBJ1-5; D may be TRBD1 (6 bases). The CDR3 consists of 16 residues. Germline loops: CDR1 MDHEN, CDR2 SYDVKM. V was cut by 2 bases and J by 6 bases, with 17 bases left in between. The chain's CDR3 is CASSLTTGYLGQPQHF. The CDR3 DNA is TGTGCCAGCAGTTTAACCACAGGGTATCTGGGTCAGCCCCAGCATTTT.

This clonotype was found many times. CDR3 sequence (DNA): TGTGCCAGTAGTATTTTGACGAACACCGGGGAGCTGTTTTTT. Amino acid sequence: CASSILTNTGELFF. This chain connects TRBV19 to TRBJ2-2; D gene unclear. CDR1 and CDR2 from the germline V gene are LNHDA and SQIVND (reference sequence). This CDR3 has 14 amino acids. V was shortened by 3 bases and J by 0 bases, with 5 bases between the two germline ends.

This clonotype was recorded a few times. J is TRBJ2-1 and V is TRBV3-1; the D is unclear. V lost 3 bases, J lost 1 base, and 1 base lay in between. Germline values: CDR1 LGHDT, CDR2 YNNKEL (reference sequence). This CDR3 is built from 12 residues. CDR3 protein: CASSQSYNEQFF. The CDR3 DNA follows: TGTGCCAGCAGCCAGTCCTACAATGAGCAGTTCTTC.

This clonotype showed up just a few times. CDR3 sequence: CASGRTTSYNEQFF. Written as DNA, the CDR3 is TGTGCCAGCGGCAGAACCACCTCCTACAATGAGCAGTTCTTC. The rearrangement joins TRBV19 to TRBJ2-1; no definite D call. The CDR3 is 14 amino acids. Germline-derived CDR1 and CDR2 are LNHDA and SQIVND (reference sequence). V lost 9 bases to trimming and J lost 0 bases, with 12 bases between them.

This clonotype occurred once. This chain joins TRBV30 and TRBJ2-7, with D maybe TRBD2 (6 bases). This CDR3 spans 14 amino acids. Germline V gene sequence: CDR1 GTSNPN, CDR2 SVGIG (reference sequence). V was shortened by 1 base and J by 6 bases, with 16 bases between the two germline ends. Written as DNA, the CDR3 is TGTGCCTGGAGTGCGGGAGCCCCAACTTTCGAGCAGTACTTC. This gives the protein CAWSAGAPTFEQYF.

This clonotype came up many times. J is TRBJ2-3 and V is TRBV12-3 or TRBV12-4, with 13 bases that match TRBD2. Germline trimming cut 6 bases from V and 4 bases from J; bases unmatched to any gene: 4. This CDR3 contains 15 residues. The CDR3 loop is CASSLLAGGPDTQYF. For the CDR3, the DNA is TGTGCCAGCAGCTTACTAGCGGGAGGGCCAGATACGCAGTATTTT.

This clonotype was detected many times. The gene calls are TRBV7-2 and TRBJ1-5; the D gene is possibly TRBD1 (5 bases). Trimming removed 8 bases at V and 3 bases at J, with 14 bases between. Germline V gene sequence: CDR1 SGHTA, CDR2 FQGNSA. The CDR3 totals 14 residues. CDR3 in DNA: TGTGCCAGCCCCCGGGGGTGGATCAATCAGCCCCAGCATTTT. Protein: CASPRGWINQPQHF. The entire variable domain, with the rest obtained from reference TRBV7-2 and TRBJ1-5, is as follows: GAGVSQSPSNKVTEKGKDVELRCDPISGHTALYWYRQSLGQGLEFLIYFQGNSAPDKSGLPSDRFSAERTGGSVSTLTIQRTQQEDSAVYLCASPRGWINQPQHFGDGTRLSIL.

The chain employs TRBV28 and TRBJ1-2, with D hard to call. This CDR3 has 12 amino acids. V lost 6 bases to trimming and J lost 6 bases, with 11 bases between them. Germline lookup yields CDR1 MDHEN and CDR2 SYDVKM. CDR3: CASSPSLDGYTF. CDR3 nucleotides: TGTGCCAGCAGCCCCTCACTCGATGGCTACACCTTC.

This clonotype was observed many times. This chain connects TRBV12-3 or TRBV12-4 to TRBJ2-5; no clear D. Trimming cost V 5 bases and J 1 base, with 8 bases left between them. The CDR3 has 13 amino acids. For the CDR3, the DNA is TGTGCCAGCAGTCCCCTGGTCCAAGAGACCCAGTACTTC. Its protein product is CASSPLVQETQYF.

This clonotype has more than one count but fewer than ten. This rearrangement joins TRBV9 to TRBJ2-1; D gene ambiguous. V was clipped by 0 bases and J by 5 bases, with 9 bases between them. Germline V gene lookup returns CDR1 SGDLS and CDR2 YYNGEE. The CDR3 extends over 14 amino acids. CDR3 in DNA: TGTGCCAGCAGCGTAGCTACGTGGGACAATGAGCAGTTCTTC. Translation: CASSVATWDNEQFF.

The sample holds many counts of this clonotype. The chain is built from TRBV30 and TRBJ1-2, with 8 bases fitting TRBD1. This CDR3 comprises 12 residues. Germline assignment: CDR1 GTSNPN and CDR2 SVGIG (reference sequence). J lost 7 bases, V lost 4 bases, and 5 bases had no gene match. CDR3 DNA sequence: TGTGCCTGGACTCCGACAGGGGCTGGCTACACCTTC. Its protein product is CAWTPTGAGYTF. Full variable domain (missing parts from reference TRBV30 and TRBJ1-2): SQTIHQWPATLVQPVGSPLSLECTVEGTSNPNLYWYRQAAGRGLQLLFYSVGIGQISSEVPQNLSASRPQDRQFILSSKKLLLSDSGFYLCAWTPTGAGYTFGSGTRLTVV.

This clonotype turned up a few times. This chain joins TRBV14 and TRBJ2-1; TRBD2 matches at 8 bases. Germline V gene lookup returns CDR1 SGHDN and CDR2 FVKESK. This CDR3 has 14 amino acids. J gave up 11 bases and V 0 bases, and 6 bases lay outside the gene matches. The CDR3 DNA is TGTGCCAGCAGCCAAGAAGGAGCGGGGGCGAAGCAGTTCTTC. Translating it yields CASSQEGAGAKQFF.

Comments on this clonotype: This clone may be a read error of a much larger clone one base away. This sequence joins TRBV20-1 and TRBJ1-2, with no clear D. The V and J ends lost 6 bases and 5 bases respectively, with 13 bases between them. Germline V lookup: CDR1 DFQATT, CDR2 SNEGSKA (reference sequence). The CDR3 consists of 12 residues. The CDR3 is CSAAPMGYGYTF. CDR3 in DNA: TGCAGTGCGGCACCCATGGGTTATGGCTACACCTTC.

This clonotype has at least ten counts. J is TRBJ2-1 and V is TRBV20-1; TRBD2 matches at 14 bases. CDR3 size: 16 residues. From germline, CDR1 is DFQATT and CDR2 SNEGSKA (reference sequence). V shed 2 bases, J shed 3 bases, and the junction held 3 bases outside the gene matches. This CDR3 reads CSARPGTSGGYNEQFF. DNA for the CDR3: TGCAGTGCTAGACCCGGGACTAGCGGGGGCTACAATGAGCAGTTCTTC.

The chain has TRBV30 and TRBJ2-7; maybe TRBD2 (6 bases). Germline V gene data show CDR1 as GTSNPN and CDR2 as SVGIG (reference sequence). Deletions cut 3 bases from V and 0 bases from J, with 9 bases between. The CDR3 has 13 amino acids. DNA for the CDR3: TGTGCCTGGAGCCTCGGGAGCTCCTACGAGCAGTACTTC. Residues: CAWSLGSSYEQYF. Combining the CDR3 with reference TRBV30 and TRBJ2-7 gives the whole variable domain SQTIHQWPATLVQPVGSPLSLECTVEGTSNPNLYWYRQAAGRGLQLLFYSVGIGQISSEVPQNLSASRPQDRQFILSSKKLLLSDSGFYLCAWSLGSSYEQYFGPGTRLTVT.

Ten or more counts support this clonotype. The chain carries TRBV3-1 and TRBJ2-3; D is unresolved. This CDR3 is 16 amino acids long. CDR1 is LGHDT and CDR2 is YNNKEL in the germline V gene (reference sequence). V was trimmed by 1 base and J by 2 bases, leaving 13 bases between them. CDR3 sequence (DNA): TGTGCCAGCAGCCAAGCGAGGCGGCCCGTCACAGATACGCAGTATTTT. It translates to CASSQARRPVTDTQYF.

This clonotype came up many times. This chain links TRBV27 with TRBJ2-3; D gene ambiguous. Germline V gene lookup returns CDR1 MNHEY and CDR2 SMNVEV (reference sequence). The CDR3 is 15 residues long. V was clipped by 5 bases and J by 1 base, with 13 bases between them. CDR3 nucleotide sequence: TGTGCCAGCAGTCCCCGTGGACCGGGCACAGATACGCAGTATTTT. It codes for CASSPRGPGTDTQYF.

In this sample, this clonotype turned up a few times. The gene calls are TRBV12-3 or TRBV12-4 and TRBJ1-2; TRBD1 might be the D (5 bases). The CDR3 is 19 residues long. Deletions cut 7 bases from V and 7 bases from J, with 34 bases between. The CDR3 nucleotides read TGTGCCAGCACCTCACGGGGAACAGCGGGGGGAGAGTCATTTTTTGGCTACACCTTC. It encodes CASTSRGTAGGESFFGYTF.

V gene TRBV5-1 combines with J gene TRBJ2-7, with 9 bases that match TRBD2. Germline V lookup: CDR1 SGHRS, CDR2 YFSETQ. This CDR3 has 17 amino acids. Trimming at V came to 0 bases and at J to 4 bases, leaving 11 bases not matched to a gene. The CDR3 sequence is CASSLVGASGILYEQYF. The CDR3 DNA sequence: TGCGCCAGCAGCTTGGTTGGGGCTAGCGGGATTCTTTACGAGCAGTACTTC.

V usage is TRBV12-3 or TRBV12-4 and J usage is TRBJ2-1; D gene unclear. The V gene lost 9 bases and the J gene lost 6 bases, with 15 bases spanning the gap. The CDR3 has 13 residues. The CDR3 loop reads CASGIRGSNEQFF. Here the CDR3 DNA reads TGTGCCAGTGGGATCCGCGGTAGCAATGAGCAGTTCTTC.

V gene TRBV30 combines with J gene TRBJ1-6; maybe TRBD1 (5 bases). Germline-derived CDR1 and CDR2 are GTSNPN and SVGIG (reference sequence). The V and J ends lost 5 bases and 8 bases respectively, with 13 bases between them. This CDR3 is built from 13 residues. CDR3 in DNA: TGTGCCTGGGGGGGGACGGAATATTCACCCCTCCACTTT. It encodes CAWGGTEYSPLHF.

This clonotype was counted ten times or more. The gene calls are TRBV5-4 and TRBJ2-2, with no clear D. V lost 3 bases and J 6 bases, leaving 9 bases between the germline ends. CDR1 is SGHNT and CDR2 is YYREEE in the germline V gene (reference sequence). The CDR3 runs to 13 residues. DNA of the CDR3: TGTGCCAGCAGCTCAAGGGATTCCGGGGAGCTGTTTTTT. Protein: CASSSRDSGELFF.

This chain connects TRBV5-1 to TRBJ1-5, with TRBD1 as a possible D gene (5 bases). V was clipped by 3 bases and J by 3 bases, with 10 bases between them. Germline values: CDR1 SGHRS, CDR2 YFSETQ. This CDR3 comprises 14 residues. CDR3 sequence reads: CASSSGAINQPQHF. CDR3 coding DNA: TGCGCCAGCAGCTCCGGGGCGATCAATCAGCCCCAGCATTTT.

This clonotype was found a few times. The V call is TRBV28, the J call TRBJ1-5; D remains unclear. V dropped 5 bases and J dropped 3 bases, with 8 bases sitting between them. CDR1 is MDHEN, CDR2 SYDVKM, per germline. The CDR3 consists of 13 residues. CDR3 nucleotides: TGTGCCAGCAGTCGACCCCCCAATCAGCCCCAGCATTTT. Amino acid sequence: CASSRPPNQPQHF.

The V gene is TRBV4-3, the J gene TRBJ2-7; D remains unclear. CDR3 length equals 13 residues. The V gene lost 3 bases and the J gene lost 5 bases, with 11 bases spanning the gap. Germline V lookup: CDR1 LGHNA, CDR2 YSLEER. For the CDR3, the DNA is TGCGCCAGCAGCCATGAACATTACGACGAGCAGTACTTC. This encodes CASSHEHYDEQYF.

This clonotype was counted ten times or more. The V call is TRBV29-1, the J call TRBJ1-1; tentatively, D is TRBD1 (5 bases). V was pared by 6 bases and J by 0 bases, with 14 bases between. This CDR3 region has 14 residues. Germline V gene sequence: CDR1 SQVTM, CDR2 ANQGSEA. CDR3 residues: CSVTTEPMNTEAFF. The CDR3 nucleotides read TGCAGCGTGACGACAGAACCCATGAACACTGAAGCTTTCTTT.

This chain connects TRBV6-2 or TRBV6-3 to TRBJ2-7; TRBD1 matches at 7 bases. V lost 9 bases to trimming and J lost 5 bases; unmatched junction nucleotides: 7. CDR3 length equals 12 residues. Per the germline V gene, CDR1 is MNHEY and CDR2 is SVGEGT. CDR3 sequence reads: CASVQGDNEQYF. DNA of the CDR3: TGTGCCAGTGTTCAGGGGGACAACGAGCAGTACTTC.

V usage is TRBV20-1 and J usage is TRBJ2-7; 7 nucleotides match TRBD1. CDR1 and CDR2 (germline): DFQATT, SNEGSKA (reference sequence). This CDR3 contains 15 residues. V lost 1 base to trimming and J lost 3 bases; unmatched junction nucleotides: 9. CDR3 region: CSARGTPGQSYEQYF. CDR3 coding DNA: TGCAGTGCTAGAGGGACTCCGGGACAGAGCTACGAGCAGTACTTC.

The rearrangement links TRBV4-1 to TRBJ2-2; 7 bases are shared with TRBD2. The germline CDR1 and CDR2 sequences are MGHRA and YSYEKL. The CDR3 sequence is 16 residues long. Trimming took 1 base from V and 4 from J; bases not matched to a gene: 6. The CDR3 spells CASSQAQRGSTGELFF. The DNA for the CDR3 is TGCGCCAGCAGCCAAGCCCAGCGGGGTTCCACCGGGGAGCTGTTTTTT.

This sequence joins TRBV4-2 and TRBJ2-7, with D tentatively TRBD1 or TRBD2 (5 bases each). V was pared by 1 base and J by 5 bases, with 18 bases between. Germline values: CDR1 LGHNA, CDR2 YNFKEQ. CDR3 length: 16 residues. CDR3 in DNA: TGTGCCAGCAGCCAAGTTTCGGGCAGGGAGAGGGACGAGCAGTACTTC. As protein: CASSQVSGRERDEQYF.